A selection of T cell receptor beta chains follows, all from one sample in a study of monozygotic twins with cystic fibrosis. Repertoires were generated with immunoSEQ multiplex PCR, while TCRdb's copy carries only in-frame clones and drops some. The sample records some 20,000 clones, approximately 87% being singletons. Sequencing was done on a sample of blood. These receptors all stem from a woman under 40 with cystic fibrosis. CDR3s include the opening cysteine and the closing phenylalanine or tryptophan. The D gene is left open where the match is weak. A clone size is listed for some rows: how often the clone was seen (once, few, many), or a class if it is expanded.

cdr3_aa: CASSPGLAGPPRTDTQYF; cdr3_nt: TGCGCCAGCAGCCCGGGACTAGCGGGACCCCCACGGACAGATACGCAGTATTTT; clone_size: .; d_call: TRBD2; v_call: TRBV5-1; j_call: TRBJ2-3
cdr3_aa: CASSLELKNSPLHF; cdr3_nt: TGTGCCAGCAGCTTAGAACTTAAGAATTCACCCCTCCACTTT; clone_size: .; d_call: .; v_call: TRBV7-9; j_call: TRBJ1-6
cdr3_aa: CAWSVLGGLGSPLHF; cdr3_nt: TGTGCCTGGAGTGTACTGGGGGGATTGGGTTCACCCCTCCACTTT; clone_size: .; d_call: .; v_call: TRBV30; j_call: TRBJ1-6
cdr3_aa: CASSLLSNYGYTF; cdr3_nt: TGTGCCAGCAGCTTATTATCTAACTATGGCTACACCTTC; clone_size: once; d_call: .; v_call: TRBV7-2; j_call: TRBJ1-2
cdr3_aa: CASSRDGPNYGYTF; cdr3_nt: TGTGCCAGCAGTCGAGACGGTCCTAACTATGGCTACACCTTC; clone_size: few; d_call: .; v_call: TRBV2; j_call: TRBJ1-2
cdr3_aa: CASTLANTEAFF; cdr3_nt: TGTGCCAGCACGTTAGCGAACACTGAAGCTTTCTTT; clone_size: .; d_call: .; v_call: TRBV21-1; j_call: TRBJ1-1
cdr3_aa: CASSYSSGGGVYGYTF; cdr3_nt: TGTGCCAGCAGCTATTCGAGTGGAGGGGGCGTGTATGGCTACACCTTC; clone_size: .; d_call: TRBD1; v_call: TRBV7-9; j_call: TRBJ1-2
cdr3_aa: CASSEGGRGWPQHF; cdr3_nt: TGTGCCAGCAGTGAAGGGGGGAGGGGATGGCCCCAGCATTTT; clone_size: .; d_call: .; v_call: TRBV6-1; j_call: TRBJ1-5
cdr3_aa: CASSPMRGDYFGSSYEQYF; cdr3_nt: TGTGCCAGCTCACCTATGCGGGGGGACTATTTCGGAAGCTCCTACGAGCAGTACTTC; clone_size: .; d_call: TRBD2; v_call: TRBV18; j_call: TRBJ2-7
cdr3_aa: CASSRGYQDTQYF; cdr3_nt: TGTGCCAGCAGCAGGGGGTATCAAGATACGCAGTATTTT; clone_size: .; d_call: .; v_call: TRBV13; j_call: TRBJ2-3
cdr3_aa: CASSVAAAGSSYEQYF; cdr3_nt: TGTGCCAGCAGCGTAGCCGCCGCCGGAAGCTCCTACGAGCAGTACTTC; clone_size: once; d_call: .; v_call: TRBV9; j_call: TRBJ2-7
cdr3_aa: CSVRKGLGYGYTF; cdr3_nt: TGCAGCGTTAGAAAGGGGCTGGGGTATGGCTACACCTTC; clone_size: .; d_call: .; v_call: TRBV29-1; j_call: TRBJ1-2
cdr3_aa: CASSLAQGYSPLHF; cdr3_nt: TGCGCCAGCAGCTTGGCTCAGGGTTATTCACCCCTCCACTTT; clone_size: .; d_call: .; v_call: TRBV5-1; j_call: TRBJ1-6
cdr3_aa: CASSSQGSHTNIQYF; cdr3_nt: TGTGCCAGTAGTAGCCAGGGGTCCCATACAAACATTCAGTACTTC; clone_size: few; d_call: .; v_call: TRBV19; j_call: TRBJ2-4
cdr3_aa: CASSESRGRLNYGYTF; cdr3_nt: TGTGCCAGCAGTGAAAGCAGGGGGCGCCTAAACTATGGCTACACCTTC; clone_size: .; d_call: TRBD1; v_call: TRBV6-1; j_call: TRBJ1-2
cdr3_aa: CASSKDRGRDSYNEQFF; cdr3_nt: TGTGCCAGCAGCAAAGACAGGGGGCGGGACTCCTACAATGAGCAGTTCTTC; clone_size: .; d_call: TRBD1; v_call: TRBV7-2; j_call: TRBJ2-1
cdr3_aa: CASSADPELGGGYTF; cdr3_nt: TGCGCCAGCAGCGCAGATCCCGAACTTGGAGGCGGCTACACCTTC; clone_size: .; d_call: .; v_call: TRBV5-1; j_call: TRBJ1-2
cdr3_aa: CASSLRGGYTF; cdr3_nt: TGTGCCAGCAGTCTGCGTGGTGGCTACACCTTC; clone_size: .; d_call: .; v_call: TRBV28; j_call: TRBJ1-2
cdr3_aa: CASGRGVEGQPQHF; cdr3_nt: TGTGCCAGCGGCCGGGGGGTTGAGGGGCAGCCCCAGCATTTT; clone_size: .; d_call: .; v_call: TRBV6-1; j_call: TRBJ1-5
cdr3_aa: CASSYDGGYTEAFF; cdr3_nt: TGTGCCAGCAGTTACGACGGGGGATACACTGAAGCTTTCTTT; clone_size: .; d_call: .; v_call: TRBV6-6; j_call: TRBJ1-1
cdr3_aa: CASSVASGYNEQFF; cdr3_nt: TGTGCCAGCAGCGTAGCATCTGGCTACAATGAGCAGTTCTTC; clone_size: .; d_call: .; v_call: TRBV9; j_call: TRBJ2-1
cdr3_aa: CASSLGSTGELFF; cdr3_nt: TGCGCCAGCAGCTTGGGATCCACCGGGGAGCTGTTTTTT; clone_size: once; d_call: .; v_call: TRBV5-1; j_call: TRBJ2-2
cdr3_aa: CASSSTRMANEQFF; cdr3_nt: TGTGCCAGCAGCTCGACCAGGATGGCGAATGAGCAGTTCTTC; clone_size: .; d_call: .; v_call: TRBV7-6; j_call: TRBJ2-1
cdr3_aa: CASSQEGSRLHEKLFF; cdr3_nt: TGCGCCAGCAGCCAAGAAGGCTCTCGGCTTCATGAAAAACTGTTTTTT; clone_size: .; d_call: .; v_call: TRBV4-1; j_call: TRBJ1-4
cdr3_aa: CASRPLDRGTRNTYEQYF; cdr3_nt: TGCGCCAGCAGGCCCTTGGACAGGGGGACCCGTAACACCTACGAGCAGTACTTC; clone_size: .; d_call: TRBD1; v_call: TRBV23-1; j_call: TRBJ2-7
cdr3_aa: CASSVQGAVGNTEAFF; cdr3_nt: TGCGCCAGCAGCGTACAGGGGGCAGTAGGGAACACTGAAGCTTTCTTT; clone_size: .; d_call: TRBD1; v_call: TRBV5-1; j_call: TRBJ1-1
cdr3_aa: CATALRWGGGHQETQYF; cdr3_nt: TGCGCCACCGCTCTCCGTTGGGGCGGGGGCCACCAAGAGACCCAGTACTTC; clone_size: .; d_call: .; v_call: TRBV5-1; j_call: TRBJ2-5
cdr3_aa: CASNSWGDTQYF; cdr3_nt: TGTGCCAGCAACAGCTGGGGAGATACGCAGTATTTT; clone_size: .; d_call: .; v_call: TRBV2; j_call: TRBJ2-3
cdr3_aa: CASSLQGDNSPLHF; cdr3_nt: TGTGCCAGCAGCTTGCAGGGAGATAATTCACCCCTCCACTTT; clone_size: .; d_call: .; v_call: TRBV11-3; j_call: TRBJ1-6
cdr3_aa: CASSVSGGLTDTQYF; cdr3_nt: TGTGCCAGCAGCGTTTCCGGGGGCCTCACAGATACGCAGTATTTT; clone_size: .; d_call: .; v_call: TRBV9; j_call: TRBJ2-3
cdr3_aa: CASSQVGGSRNEQFF; cdr3_nt: TGCGCCAGCAGCCAAGTCGGTGGCAGTCGCAATGAGCAGTTCTTC; clone_size: .; d_call: .; v_call: TRBV4-1; j_call: TRBJ2-1
cdr3_aa: CASRNLEGRGTNEQFF; cdr3_nt: TGCGCCAGCCGTAACCTGGAGGGGCGAGGAACGAATGAGCAGTTCTTC; clone_size: .; d_call: .; v_call: TRBV23-1; j_call: TRBJ2-1
cdr3_aa: CASSPQGTNQPQHF; cdr3_nt: TGTGCCAGCTCACCGCAGGGTACCAATCAGCCCCAGCATTTT; clone_size: .; d_call: .; v_call: TRBV18; j_call: TRBJ1-5
cdr3_aa: CASSYSSRGSGTQYF; cdr3_nt: TGTGCCAGCAGTTACTCGAGCAGGGGGTCCGGGACCCAGTACTTC; clone_size: once; d_call: TRBD1; v_call: TRBV6-5; j_call: TRBJ2-5
cdr3_aa: CASSERGGGSYEQYF; cdr3_nt: TGTGCCAGCAGTGAAAGAGGGGGGGGCTCCTACGAGCAGTACTTC; clone_size: .; d_call: .; v_call: TRBV6-1; j_call: TRBJ2-7
cdr3_aa: CASSQGPPGTGELFF; cdr3_nt: TGCGCCAGCAGCCAAGGCCCCCCTGGGACCGGGGAGCTGTTTTTT; clone_size: .; d_call: .; v_call: TRBV4-3; j_call: TRBJ2-2
cdr3_aa: CASSLAVTETVNEQYF; cdr3_nt: TGTGCCAGCAGCTTAGCTGTGACAGAGACAGTTAACGAGCAGTACTTC; clone_size: .; d_call: .; v_call: TRBV7-2; j_call: TRBJ2-7
cdr3_aa: CASSEGRANEKLFF; cdr3_nt: TGTGCCAGCAGTGAGGGTAGGGCTAATGAAAAACTGTTTTTT; clone_size: .; d_call: .; v_call: TRBV2; j_call: TRBJ1-4
cdr3_aa: CASSQELMAGELFF; cdr3_nt: TGCGCCAGCAGCCAAGAACTGATGGCCGGGGAGCTGTTTTTT; clone_size: .; d_call: .; v_call: TRBV4-1; j_call: TRBJ2-2
cdr3_aa: CASSPIGSPGEQFF; cdr3_nt: TGTGCCAGCAGCCCGATAGGATCGCCAGGTGAGCAGTTCTTC; clone_size: .; d_call: .; v_call: TRBV14; j_call: TRBJ2-1
cdr3_aa: CASSPPGNTGELFF; cdr3_nt: TGTGCCAGCTCACCACCGGGCAACACCGGGGAGCTGTTTTTT; clone_size: .; d_call: .; v_call: TRBV18; j_call: TRBJ2-2
cdr3_aa: CASSLGVGAGQETQYF; cdr3_nt: TGCGCCAGCAGCTTGGGTGTGGGGGCCGGCCAAGAGACCCAGTACTTC; clone_size: .; d_call: .; v_call: TRBV5-1; j_call: TRBJ2-5
cdr3_aa: CATKGGGEQFF; cdr3_nt: TGTGCCACCAAGGGGGGCGGTGAGCAGTTCTTC; clone_size: .; d_call: .; v_call: TRBV15; j_call: TRBJ2-1
cdr3_aa: CASGYKGREYF; cdr3_nt: TGTGCCAGTGGCTACAAGGGTCGCGAGTACTTC; clone_size: once; d_call: .; v_call: TRBV19; j_call: TRBJ2-7
cdr3_aa: CASVKQGHQETQYF; cdr3_nt: TGTGCCAGCGTCAAACAGGGCCACCAAGAGACCCAGTACTTC; clone_size: .; d_call: .; v_call: TRBV21-1; j_call: TRBJ2-5